The 3 T cell receptor beta chains in this list originate from one sample, sequenced in a study of blood T cell repertoires in COVID-19 (dated by TCRdb to 2020 to 2022). Library preparation employed the immunoSEQ multiplex PCR assay. The immuneACCESS repertoire file appears here via TCRdb, limited to in-frame rearrangements. These files lack a portion of the clones; in checked studies, under half of the deficit traces to unresolved V genes, and the cause of the others is not known. The sample table records more than 250,000 clones; approximately 82% of these occur just once. The ten largest clones add up to roughly 1.1% of the sample. Material: peripheral blood. These receptors were taken from a woman aged 50 to 60 with acute or convalescent COVID-19.

This rearrangement joins TRBV6-4 to TRBJ1-5; possible D gene TRBD1, 6 bases. The CDR3 contains 15 residues. Germline V gene data show CDR1 as MRHNA and CDR2 as SNTAGT. Trimming removed 3 bases at V and 5 bases at J, with 14 bases between. The CDR3 nucleotides are TGTGCCAGCAGTGAGGATGGACAGAGCTATCAGCCCCAGCATTTT. Translated: CASSEDGQSYQPQHF.

J is TRBJ1-1 and V is TRBV30, with D maybe TRBD1 (6 bases). The CDR3 has 14 amino acids. The germline gives CDR1 GTSNPN, CDR2 SVGIG (reference sequence). V was trimmed by 0 bases and J by 6 bases, leaving 14 bases between them. CDR3: CAWSVKGGWPEAFF. In DNA form, the CDR3 reads TGTGCCTGGAGTGTAAAAGGGGGTTGGCCTGAAGCTTTCTTT.

This clone was detected once. V and J are TRBV2 and TRBJ2-3; no clear D. Germline V gene data show CDR1 as SNHLY and CDR2 as FYNNEI. V shed 3 bases and J shed 14 bases, with 15 bases lying between them. The CDR3 sequence is 12 residues long. This CDR3 is CASSDNGVVRYF. CDR3 bases: TGTGCCAGCAGTGATAACGGAGTGGTGAGGTATTTT. Full variable domain (outside the CDR3, taken from reference TRBV2 and TRBJ2-3): EPEVTQTPSHQVTQMGQEVILRCVPISNHLYFYWYRQILGQKVEFLVSFYNNEISEKSEIFDDQFSVERPDGSNFTLKIRSTKLEDSAMYFCASSDNGVVRYFGPGTRLTVL.